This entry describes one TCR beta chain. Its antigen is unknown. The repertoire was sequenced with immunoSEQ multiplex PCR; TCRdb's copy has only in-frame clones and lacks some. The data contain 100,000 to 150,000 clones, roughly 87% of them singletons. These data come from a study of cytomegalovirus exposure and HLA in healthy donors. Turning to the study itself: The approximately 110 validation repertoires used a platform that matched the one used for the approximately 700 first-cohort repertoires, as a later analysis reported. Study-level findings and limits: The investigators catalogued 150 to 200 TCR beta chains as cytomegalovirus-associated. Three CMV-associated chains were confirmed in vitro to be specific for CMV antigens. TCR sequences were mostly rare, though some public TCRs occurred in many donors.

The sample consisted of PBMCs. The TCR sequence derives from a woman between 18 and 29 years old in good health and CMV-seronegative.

CDR3 amino acids: CASSFRTANNEQFF. In DNA form, the CDR3 reads TGTGCCAGCAGCTTTCGTACAGCTAACAATGAGCAGTTCTTC. The rearrangement uses TRBV5-4 and TRBJ2-1, with unresolved D. The CDR3 spans 14 residues. The V gene's germline CDR1 is SGHNT and CDR2 YYREEE (reference sequence). The germline V and J ends were trimmed by 2 bases and 5 bases, with 11 bases remaining between them.